This T cell receptor (beta chain) was obtained from a study of blood T cell repertoires in COVID-19. Whole-study context: The study drew acute and convalescent COVID-19 samples from the United States, Italy and Spain.

As concerns this clone: Other nucleotide sequences from this sample produce the same CDR3.

Trimming left V 0 bases short and J 4 bases short, with 6 bases between. The CDR3 is 13 residues long. Germline values: CDR1 SEHNR, CDR2 FQNEAQ (reference sequence). Under the authors' procedure: Amplified reference gene primers provided the basis for estimating nucleated cell counts. TCRdb's table, derived via immunoSEQ multiplex PCR, lists solely in-frame clones and lacks some. From that table come the V and J calls and clone size; the DNA was used to work out D and trimming. The table shows 200,000 or so clones, with approximately 83% occurring only once. Participants came from roughly 24 US areas, aged roughly 18 to 90 years. Either two negative PCRs, clearance, or symptom resolution qualified Cohort 3 donors as recovered.

The sequencing sample was made of PBMCs or T cells enriched from blood (not recorded which). This sequence originates from a man in his forties who had recovered from COVID-19. The rearrangement joins TRBV7-9 to TRBJ2-5, with D possibly TRBD1 on 5 matching bases. The CDR3: CASSLAGAETQYF. Here the CDR3 DNA reads TGTGCCAGCAGCTTAGCAGGGGCAGAGACCCAGTACTTC.